Each of the 2 T cell receptor beta chains below was sequenced from the same sample in a study of T cells in Graves' hyperthyroidism and ophthalmopathy. Amplification yielded TCR beta CDR3 regions, with RNA transcripts as the source. First-round RT-PCR of the TCR CDR3 relied on the HTBI primer set. In TCRdb, the multiplex PCR reads were re-called with MiXCR into one record per CDR3 protein. The sample shows about 640,000 distinct CDR3 sequences, 20% of them seen only once. The sequenced material came from blood. The receptors stem from a man aged 25-45 years with Graves' ophthalmopathy.

For this clonotype: One end of the junction fails to match germline, which may point to a read error. V usage is TRBV11-2 and J usage is TRBJ2-7; 7 bases agree with TRBD1. CDR1 and CDR2 (germline): SGHAT, FQNNGV. CDR3 length: 14 residues. CDR3 region: CASSSGTDSYEQCF. The CDR3 DNA reads as TGTGCCAGCAGCTCCGGGACAGACAGCTACGAGCAGTGCTTC. The full variable domain, rest sourced from reference TRBV11-2 and TRBJ2-7, is EAGVAQSPRYKIIEKRQSVAFWCNPISGHATLYWYQQILGQGPKLLIQFQNNGVVDDSQLPKDRFSAERLKGVDSTLKIQPAKLEDSAVYLCASSSGTDSYEQCFGPGTRLTVT.

This clonotype was found a few times. DNA for the CDR3: TGTGCCAGCAGTTACGATCGCGGGAGTAGTTACGAGCAGTACTTC. Translating it yields CASSYDRGSSYEQYF. The gene calls are TRBV6-2 or TRBV6-3 and TRBJ2-7; 7 bases are shared with TRBD2. Germline V gene data show CDR1 as MNHEY and CDR2 as SVGEGT. The junction had 8 bases not matched to a gene; V was cut back by 2 bases and J by 4 bases. CDR3 length: 15 residues.